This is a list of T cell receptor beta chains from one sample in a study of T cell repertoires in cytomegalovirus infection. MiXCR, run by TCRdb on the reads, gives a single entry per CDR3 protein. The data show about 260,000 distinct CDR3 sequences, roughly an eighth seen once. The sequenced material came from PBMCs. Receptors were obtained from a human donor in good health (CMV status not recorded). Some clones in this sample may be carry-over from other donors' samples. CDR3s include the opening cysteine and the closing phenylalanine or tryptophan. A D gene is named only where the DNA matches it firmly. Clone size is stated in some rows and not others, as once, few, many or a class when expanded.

CDR3aa: CASSARLAGAWYQETQYF
CDR3nt: TGTGCCAGCAGCGCCAGACTAGCGGGGGCGTGGTACCAAGAGACCCAGTACTTC
abundance: NA
j_gene: TRBJ2-5
d_gene: TRBD2
v_gene: TRBV11-2

CDR3aa: CASSYAGLNNEQFF
CDR3nt: TGTGCCAGCAGTTATGCGGGACTAAACAATGAGCAGTTCTTC
abundance: many
j_gene: TRBJ2-1
d_gene: TRBD2
v_gene: TRBV6-5

CDR3aa: CASSLEGYRAAFF
CDR3nt: TGTGCCAGCAGCTTAGAGGGGTATCGAGCGGCTTTCTTT
abundance: many
j_gene: TRBJ1-1
d_gene: NA
v_gene: TRBV7-2

CDR3aa: CASSLRGQGQGSNQPQHF
CDR3nt: TGTGCCAGCAGTTTAAGGGGACAGGGTCAAGGTAGCAATCAGCCCCAGCATTTT
abundance: few
j_gene: TRBJ1-5
d_gene: TRBD1
v_gene: TRBV28

CDR3aa: CASSRDYRYEQYF
CDR3nt: TGTGCCAGCAGCCGGGACTACCGGTACGAGCAGTACTTC
abundance: NA
j_gene: TRBJ2-7
d_gene: TRBD2
v_gene: TRBV6-6

CDR3aa: CASSLHTADKYIQYF
CDR3nt: TGTGCCAGCAGCTTACACACGGCAGATAAATACATTCAGTACTTC
abundance: many
j_gene: TRBJ2-4
d_gene: NA
v_gene: TRBV7-2

CDR3aa: CATSETNRGEAFF
CDR3nt: TGTGCCACCAGTGAAACAAACAGGGGTGAAGCTTTCTTT
abundance: once
j_gene: TRBJ1-1
d_gene: TRBD1
v_gene: TRBV24-1

CDR3aa: CASSFTGGNTGELFF
CDR3nt: TGTGCCAGCAGCTTTACAGGGGGCAACACCGGGGAGCTGTTTTTT
abundance: many
j_gene: TRBJ2-2
d_gene: TRBD1
v_gene: TRBV7-2

CDR3aa: CASSSPGPFTGELFF
CDR3nt: TGTGCCAGCAGTTCCCCTGGACCGTTCACCGGGGAGCTGTTTTTT
abundance: many
j_gene: TRBJ2-2
d_gene: NA
v_gene: TRBV12-3/TRBV12-4

CDR3aa: CSATWRESYEQYF
CDR3nt: TGCAGTGCTACGTGGCGGGAGTCCTACGAGCAGTACTTC
abundance: few
j_gene: TRBJ2-7
d_gene: TRBD2
v_gene: TRBV20-1

CDR3aa: CSAPRGGNYNEQFF
CDR3nt: TGCAGTGCCCCTCGGGGGGGAAACTACAATGAGCAGTTCTTC
abundance: few
j_gene: TRBJ2-1
d_gene: TRBD2
v_gene: TRBV20-1

CDR3aa: CASSSLRDSVNEQFF
CDR3nt: TGTGCCAGCAGCTCTCTTCGGGACTCCGTCAATGAGCAGTTCTTC
abundance: few
j_gene: TRBJ2-1
d_gene: NA
v_gene: TRBV7-3

CDR3aa: CASGGTGAPRNTEAFF
CDR3nt: TGTGCCAGCGGGGGGACAGGGGCCCCGAGGAACACTGAAGCTTTCTTT
abundance: few
j_gene: TRBJ1-1
d_gene: TRBD1
v_gene: TRBV6-6

CDR3aa: CASSLRDSGGYTF
CDR3nt: TGTGCCAGCAGCTTACGAGACAGTGGAGGCTACACCTTC
abundance: many
j_gene: TRBJ1-2
d_gene: NA
v_gene: TRBV7-2